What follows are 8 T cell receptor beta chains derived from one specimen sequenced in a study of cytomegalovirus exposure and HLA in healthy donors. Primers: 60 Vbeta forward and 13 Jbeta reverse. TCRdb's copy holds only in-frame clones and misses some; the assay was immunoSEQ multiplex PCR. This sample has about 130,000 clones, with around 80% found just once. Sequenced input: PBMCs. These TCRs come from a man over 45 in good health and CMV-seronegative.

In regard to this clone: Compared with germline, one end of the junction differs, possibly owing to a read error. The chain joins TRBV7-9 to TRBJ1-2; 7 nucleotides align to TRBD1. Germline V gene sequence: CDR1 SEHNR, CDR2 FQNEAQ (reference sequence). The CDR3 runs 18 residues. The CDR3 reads CSSSSKRLNRGGNYGYTF. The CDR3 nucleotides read TGTTCCAGCAGCTCCAAACGTTTAAACAGGGGAGGCAACTATGGCTACACCTTC.

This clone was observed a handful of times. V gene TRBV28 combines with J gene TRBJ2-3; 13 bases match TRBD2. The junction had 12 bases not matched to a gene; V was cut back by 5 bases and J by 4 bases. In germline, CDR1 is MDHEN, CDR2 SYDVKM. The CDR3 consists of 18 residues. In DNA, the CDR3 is TGTGCCAGCAGTAAAAGACTAGCGGGGGGCTTTTTGGCAGATACGCAGTATTTT. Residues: CASSKRLAGGFLADTQYF.

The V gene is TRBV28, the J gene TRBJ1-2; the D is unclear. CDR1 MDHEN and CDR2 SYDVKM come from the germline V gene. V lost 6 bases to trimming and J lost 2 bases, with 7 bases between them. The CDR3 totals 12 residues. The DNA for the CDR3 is TGTGCCAGCAGAGAGACAAACTATGGCTACACCTTC. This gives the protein CASRETNYGYTF.

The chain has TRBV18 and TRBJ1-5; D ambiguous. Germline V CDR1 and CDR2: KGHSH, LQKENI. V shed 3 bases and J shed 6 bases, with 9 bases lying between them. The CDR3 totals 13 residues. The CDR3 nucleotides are TGTGCCAGCTCACCCGAACTACCTCAGCCCCAGCATTTT. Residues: CASSPELPQPQHF.

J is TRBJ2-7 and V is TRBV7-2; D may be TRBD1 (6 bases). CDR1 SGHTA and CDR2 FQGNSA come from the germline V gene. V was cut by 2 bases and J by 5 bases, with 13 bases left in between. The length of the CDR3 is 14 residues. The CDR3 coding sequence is TGTGCCAGCAGCTTACCCCCAGGGGCGCACGAGCAGTACTTC. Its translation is CASSLPPGAHEQYF.

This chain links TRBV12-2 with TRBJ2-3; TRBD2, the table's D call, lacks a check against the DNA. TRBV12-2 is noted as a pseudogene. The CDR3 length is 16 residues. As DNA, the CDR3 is TGTGCAAGTCGCCCGGGGGTAGCGGCAAGCACAGATACGCAGTATTTT. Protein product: CASRPGVAASTDTQYF.

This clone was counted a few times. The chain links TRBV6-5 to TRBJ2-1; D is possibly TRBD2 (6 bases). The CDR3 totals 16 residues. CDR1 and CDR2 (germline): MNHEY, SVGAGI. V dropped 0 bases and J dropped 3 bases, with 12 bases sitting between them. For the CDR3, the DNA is TGTGCCAGCAGTTACTCGCCGGGGGTGAACTACAATGAGCAGTTCTTC. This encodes CASSYSPGVNYNEQFF.

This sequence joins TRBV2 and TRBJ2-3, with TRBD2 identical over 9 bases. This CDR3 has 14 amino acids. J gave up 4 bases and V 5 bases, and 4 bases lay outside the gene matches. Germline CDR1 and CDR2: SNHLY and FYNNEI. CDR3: CASSTGLASDTQYF. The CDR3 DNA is TGTGCCAGCAGTACGGGACTAGCCTCAGATACGCAGTATTTT.